This is a list of T cell receptor beta chains from one sample in a study of T cell repertoires in cytomegalovirus infection. TCRdb reprocessed the reads via MiXCR and lists one record per CDR3 protein. The table has under 200,000 distinct CDR3 sequences, 20% to 25% seen once; the top ten hold roughly 25%. These receptors have no identified antigens. Sequencing used CD8+ T cells from cultured PBMCs, obtained from culture after CMV antigen stimulation. Receptors were obtained from a human donor in good health (CMV status not recorded). Some clones in this sample may be carry-over from other donors' samples. CDR3s include the opening cysteine and the closing phenylalanine or tryptophan. The order of the fields is D gene, V gene, clone size, J gene, CDR3 DNA, CDR3 protein. D genes are given only for firm matches. Size tells how often a clone was seen (once, few, many) or the class of an expanded clone, and some rows leave it out.

D gene: .; V gene: TRBV7-2; clone size: .; J gene: TRBJ1-2; CDR3 DNA: TGTGCCAGCAAAAAAGGGGGACCTAACTATGGCTACACCTTC; CDR3 protein: CASKKGGPNYGYTF
D gene: TRBD1; V gene: TRBV9; clone size: few; J gene: TRBJ2-1; CDR3 DNA: TGTGCCAGCAGCGGAGACAGGGTCGTCTACAATGAGCAGTTCTTC; CDR3 protein: CASSGDRVVYNEQFF
D gene: TRBD2; V gene: TRBV4-1; clone size: .; J gene: TRBJ2-3; CDR3 DNA: TGCGCCAGCAGCCCGTTGACTAGCGGGGGGGCGCAAGATACGCAGTATTTT; CDR3 protein: CASSPLTSGGAQDTQYF
D gene: .; V gene: TRBV4-1; clone size: many; J gene: TRBJ2-1; CDR3 DNA: TGCGCCAGCAGCCAAGGAGTAGAGCAGTTCTTC; CDR3 protein: CASSQGVEQFF
D gene: .; V gene: TRBV7-3; clone size: few; J gene: TRBJ2-7; CDR3 DNA: TGTGCCAGCAGCTTACTCTCCGGGAGTGAGCAGTACTTC; CDR3 protein: CASSLLSGSEQYF
D gene: .; V gene: TRBV6-1; clone size: .; J gene: TRBJ1-5; CDR3 DNA: TGTGCCAGCAGTGAAGCGCGGGCAGGGGTTCAGCCCCAGCATTTT; CDR3 protein: CASSEARAGVQPQHF
D gene: .; V gene: TRBV27; clone size: once; J gene: TRBJ1-2; CDR3 DNA: TGTGCCAGCAGTTTATTATCAGGGACGGGCTACACCTTC; CDR3 protein: CASSLLSGTGYTF
D gene: TRBD1; V gene: TRBV6-6; clone size: .; J gene: TRBJ1-5; CDR3 DNA: TGTGCCAGCAAAGGTCTAGGGACAGACTCCCCATATAGCAATCAGCCCCAGCATTTT; CDR3 protein: CASKGLGTDSPYSNQPQHF
D gene: .; V gene: TRBV6-2/TRBV6-3; clone size: .; J gene: TRBJ1-2; CDR3 DNA: TGTGCCAGCAGTTACGATCCGGGGGCGGATGGCTACACCTTC; CDR3 protein: CASSYDPGADGYTF
D gene: .; V gene: TRBV7-6; clone size: .; J gene: TRBJ2-7; CDR3 DNA: TGTGCCAGCAGCTTCCGAGTAGGGCCAGGAGCCCTGGACTACGAGCAGTACTTC; CDR3 protein: CASSFRVGPGALDYEQYF
D gene: TRBD2; V gene: TRBV6-2/TRBV6-3; clone size: .; J gene: TRBJ2-1; CDR3 DNA: TGTGCCAGCAGTTCATTCCTAGCGGGGGATTACAATGAGCAGTTCTTC; CDR3 protein: CASSSFLAGDYNEQFF
D gene: .; V gene: TRBV11-2; clone size: few; J gene: TRBJ2-5; CDR3 DNA: TGTGCCAGCAGCTTCGGAGGGGAGACCCAGTACTTC; CDR3 protein: CASSFGGETQYF
D gene: .; V gene: TRBV6-6; clone size: .; J gene: TRBJ1-1; CDR3 DNA: TGTGCCAGCTCTAGGGACACTGAAGCTTTCTTT; CDR3 protein: CASSRDTEAFF
D gene: .; V gene: TRBV6-5; clone size: few; J gene: TRBJ2-5; CDR3 DNA: TGTGCCAGCAGTTCCATTTCGACTAGTCCGGTGTCAGAGACCCAGTACTTC; CDR3 protein: CASSSISTSPVSETQYF
D gene: .; V gene: TRBV2; clone size: few; J gene: TRBJ2-7; CDR3 DNA: TGTGCCAGCGGGACTCAAGGCTCCTACGAGCAGTACTTC; CDR3 protein: CASGTQGSYEQYF
D gene: .; V gene: TRBV27; clone size: few; J gene: TRBJ2-1; CDR3 DNA: TGTGCCAGCAGTTCCCCTCGGACAGGGAGGGATGAGCAGTTCTTC; CDR3 protein: CASSSPRTGRDEQFF
D gene: .; V gene: TRBV15; clone size: .; J gene: TRBJ2-5; CDR3 DNA: TGTGCCACCAGCCCGGGGGCAGGGGGGTCGGAGACCCAGTACTTC; CDR3 protein: CATSPGAGGSETQYF
D gene: .; V gene: TRBV7-2; clone size: few; J gene: TRBJ1-3; CDR3 DNA: TGTGCCAGCAGCGGACACCCGGGTATGGGAAACACCATATATTTT; CDR3 protein: CASSGHPGMGNTIYF
D gene: TRBD1; V gene: TRBV11-3; clone size: few; J gene: TRBJ2-6; CDR3 DNA: TGTGCCAGCAGCCTGGGACAGGGGGCACTATATGGGGCCAACGTCCTGACTTTC; CDR3 protein: CASSLGQGALYGANVLTF
D gene: TRBD2; V gene: TRBV2; clone size: few; J gene: TRBJ2-2; CDR3 DNA: TGTGCCAGCACTCCGGGACTAGCGGGGGGTTACACCGGGGAGCTGTTTTTT; CDR3 protein: CASTPGLAGGYTGELFF
D gene: .; V gene: TRBV6-6; clone size: medium-sized; J gene: TRBJ1-2; CDR3 DNA: TGTGCCAGCAGTTACTCCGGGAGCGACACCTTC; CDR3 protein: CASSYSGSDTF
D gene: TRBD2; V gene: TRBV19; clone size: .; J gene: TRBJ2-1; CDR3 DNA: TGTGCCAGTAGTATAGATTTGACTAGCGGTTATAATGAGCAGTTCTTC; CDR3 protein: CASSIDLTSGYNEQFF
D gene: .; V gene: TRBV24-1; clone size: .; J gene: TRBJ2-7; CDR3 DNA: TGTGCCACCAGTGATGGAGGGTTGCAGTACTTC; CDR3 protein: CATSDGGLQYF
D gene: .; V gene: TRBV19; clone size: .; J gene: TRBJ2-4; CDR3 DNA: TGTGCCAGTAGCCATGGGGGATACCGGTCCAAAAACATTCAGTACTTC; CDR3 protein: CASSHGGYRSKNIQYF
D gene: .; V gene: TRBV20-1; clone size: .; J gene: TRBJ2-6; CDR3 DNA: TGCAGTGCTAGAGAAACAGGGAAGGCGGCCAACGTCCTGACTTTC; CDR3 protein: CSARETGKAANVLTF
D gene: .; V gene: TRBV7-6; clone size: few; J gene: TRBJ1-1; CDR3 DNA: TGTGCCAGCATCCCCCAGGCAGGTTTGAACACTGAAGCTTTCTTT; CDR3 protein: CASIPQAGLNTEAFF
D gene: TRBD1; V gene: TRBV6-2/TRBV6-3; clone size: .; J gene: TRBJ1-1; CDR3 DNA: TGTGCCAGCGTACCCACAGGGGCGTGGACTGAAGCTTTCTTT; CDR3 protein: CASVPTGAWTEAFF
D gene: .; V gene: TRBV6-5; clone size: .; J gene: TRBJ1-1; CDR3 DNA: TGTGCCAGCAGTTACTCTAGGGCCGCTGAAGCTTTCTTT; CDR3 protein: CASSYSRAAEAFF
D gene: .; V gene: TRBV4-1; clone size: .; J gene: TRBJ2-7; CDR3 DNA: TGCGCCAGCAGCCAAGATCGCAGCGGCAGACTCTTCGAGCAGTACTTC; CDR3 protein: CASSQDRSGRLFEQYF
D gene: TRBD1; V gene: TRBV7-2; clone size: many; J gene: TRBJ1-4; CDR3 DNA: TGTGCCAGCAGCCGGGACAGGCGAGCAACTAATGAAAAACTGTTTTTT; CDR3 protein: CASSRDRRATNEKLFF
D gene: .; V gene: TRBV7-2; clone size: .; J gene: TRBJ2-5; CDR3 DNA: TGTGCCAGCAGCTTAGATTTGGCAGGGGCCGAGACCCAGTACTTC; CDR3 protein: CASSLDLAGAETQYF
D gene: .; V gene: TRBV4-3; clone size: few; J gene: TRBJ2-7; CDR3 DNA: TGCGCCAGCAGCCAAGACGTCCGGGACAACTACCCCTACGAGCAGTACTTC; CDR3 protein: CASSQDVRDNYPYEQYF
D gene: .; V gene: TRBV7-8; clone size: few; J gene: TRBJ2-1; CDR3 DNA: TGTGCCAGCAGCTTAGTGGGGGGGCCGGACAATGAGCAGTTCTTC; CDR3 protein: CASSLVGGPDNEQFF
D gene: .; V gene: TRBV11-2; clone size: few; J gene: TRBJ2-4; CDR3 DNA: TGTGCCAGCAGCTTAGCCAGCTCGGAATACTCAGCCAAAAACATTCAGTACTTC; CDR3 protein: CASSLASSEYSAKNIQYF
D gene: TRBD1; V gene: TRBV7-3; clone size: .; J gene: TRBJ1-5; CDR3 DNA: TGTGCCAGCAGCGCCGGGACAGGGTATCAGCCCCAGCATTTT; CDR3 protein: CASSAGTGYQPQHF
D gene: TRBD1; V gene: TRBV7-8; clone size: .; J gene: TRBJ1-4; CDR3 DNA: TGTGCCAGCAGCCAGGGACAGGGGGTCTCCAAACTGTTTTTT; CDR3 protein: CASSQGQGVSKLFF
D gene: TRBD2; V gene: TRBV11-2; clone size: .; J gene: TRBJ2-7; CDR3 DNA: TGTGCCAGCAGCTTAGTGGGGTATAGCGGGGGGGCCGAGTTCAACGAGCAGTACTTC; CDR3 protein: CASSLVGYSGGAEFNEQYF
D gene: .; V gene: TRBV6-5; clone size: many; J gene: TRBJ1-1; CDR3 DNA: TGTGCCAGCAGTTACTCGAATTCTGGCTTTCACAACACTGAAGCTTTCTTT; CDR3 protein: CASSYSNSGFHNTEAFF
D gene: .; V gene: TRBV7-2; clone size: .; J gene: TRBJ1-1; CDR3 DNA: TGTGCCAGCAGCCAACAGGGTATCACTGAAGCTTTCTTT; CDR3 protein: CASSQQGITEAFF
D gene: .; V gene: TRBV6-2/TRBV6-3; clone size: .; J gene: TRBJ2-1; CDR3 DNA: TGTGCCAGCAGTTTTGGGCTTTCGGCTGCTCGGTTCTTC; CDR3 protein: CASSFGLSAARFF
D gene: .; V gene: TRBV4-3; clone size: few; J gene: TRBJ1-1; CDR3 DNA: TGCGCCAGCAGCGAAGTGGACAGATCCATGAACACTGAAGCTTTCTTT; CDR3 protein: CASSEVDRSMNTEAFF
D gene: TRBD1; V gene: TRBV6-1; clone size: .; J gene: TRBJ1-1; CDR3 DNA: TGTGCCAGCAGTGAATCGGAACAGGGGATCAAAACTGAAGCTTTCTTT; CDR3 protein: CASSESEQGIKTEAFF
D gene: .; V gene: TRBV11-2; clone size: few; J gene: TRBJ2-3; CDR3 DNA: TGTGCCAGCAGCTTATGGCGGACCACAGATACGCAGTATTTT; CDR3 protein: CASSLWRTTDTQYF
D gene: .; V gene: TRBV6-5; clone size: many; J gene: TRBJ1-1; CDR3 DNA: TGTGCCAGCAGTTACTCGGTCCCAGTCACTGAAGCTTTCTTT; CDR3 protein: CASSYSVPVTEAFF
D gene: TRBD1; V gene: TRBV14; clone size: .; J gene: TRBJ1-2; CDR3 DNA: TGTGCCAGCAGCTTCCGGGACAGGGGTGCCTATGGCTACACCTTC; CDR3 protein: CASSFRDRGAYGYTF
D gene: .; V gene: TRBV25-1; clone size: many; J gene: TRBJ2-5; CDR3 DNA: TGTGCCAGCATGCTAGGGGAGACCCAGTACTTC; CDR3 protein: CASMLGETQYF
D gene: .; V gene: TRBV7-8; clone size: few; J gene: TRBJ2-7; CDR3 DNA: TGTGCCAGCAGTCCACAGGCCTCTACCTACGAGCAGTACTTC; CDR3 protein: CASSPQASTYEQYF
D gene: TRBD1; V gene: TRBV12-5; clone size: .; J gene: TRBJ1-2; CDR3 DNA: TGTGCTAGTGGCCCGGGACAGCATAACTATGGCTACACCTTC; CDR3 protein: CASGPGQHNYGYTF
D gene: .; V gene: TRBV6-2/TRBV6-3; clone size: few; J gene: TRBJ1-6; CDR3 DNA: TGTGCCAGCAGTTTAGCAGGTTATTCACCCCTCCACTTT; CDR3 protein: CASSLAGYSPLHF
D gene: .; V gene: TRBV7-2; clone size: .; J gene: TRBJ1-2; CDR3 DNA: TGTGCCAGCAGCCACGGACAGATCGTCGGTGTACAAGGCTACACCTTC; CDR3 protein: CASSHGQIVGVQGYTF
D gene: .; V gene: TRBV7-5; clone size: .; J gene: TRBJ1-6; CDR3 DNA: .; CDR3 protein: CISVPEALRDAYNSPLHF